The 32 T cell receptor beta chains below were found in one sample sequenced in a study of identical twins. TCRdb reprocessed the 5' RACE reads via MiXCR and lists one record per CDR3 protein. The sample contains about 100,000 distinct CDR3 sequences, 5.9% of which appear only once. Input material: memory T cells sorted from blood. The receptors derive from a woman between 45 and 60 years old in good health.

This clonotype has ten or more counts. This chain links TRBV12-3 or TRBV12-4 with TRBJ2-1, with 8 bases that match TRBD2. The CDR3 is made up of 17 amino acids. V trimming: 2 bases; J trimming: 3 bases; junction bases outside the gene matches: 9. This chain's CDR3 is CASSLRRLASIYNEQFF. The CDR3 DNA reads TGTGCCAGCAGTTTAAGGAGACTAGCGAGCATCTACAATGAGCAGTTCTTC.

The sample holds many counts of this clonotype. This sequence joins TRBV15 and TRBJ2-1, with 9 bases aligning to TRBD1. CDR1 LNHNV and CDR2 YYDKDF come from the germline V gene (reference sequence). Trimming removed 5 bases from V and 8 bases from J; junction bases left unmatched: 13. The CDR3 totals 16 residues. CDR3 sequence: CATSVPGTGLLDEQFF. DNA of the CDR3: TGTGCCACCAGCGTCCCCGGGACAGGGCTTTTGGATGAGCAGTTCTTC.

This clonotype occurred many times. The V call is TRBV18, the J call TRBJ1-5; no definite D call. V dropped 3 bases and J dropped 0 bases, with 6 bases sitting between them. Germline V CDR1 and CDR2: KGHSH, LQKENI. This CDR3 is built from 14 residues. The chain's CDR3 is CASSPVLSNQPQHF. CDR3 nucleotide sequence: TGTGCCAGCTCACCTGTCCTTAGCAATCAGCCCCAGCATTTT.

Ten or more counts support this clonotype. The V and J genes are TRBV12-3 or TRBV12-4 and TRBJ1-4, with TRBD1 matching over 7 bases. CDR3 length: 15 amino acids. The J segment lost 6 bases and the V segment lost 8 bases, leaving 12 bases of the junction unmatched. CDR3 sequence reads: CASENQTGKYEKLFF. The CDR3, as DNA: TGTGCCAGCGAAAACCAGACAGGGAAGTATGAAAAACTGTTTTTT.

In this sample, this clonotype turned up many times. This chain links TRBV5-1 with TRBJ2-2; no reliable D call. The V end was cut by 0 bases, the J end by 7 bases, with 7 bases between. Germline V CDR1 and CDR2: SGHRS, YFSETQ. CDR3 length: 13 amino acids. The CDR3 loop is CASSLEVGGELFF. CDR3 coding DNA: TGCGCCAGCAGCTTGGAAGTTGGCGGGGAGCTGTTTTTT.

This clonotype was recorded at least ten times. V is TRBV12-3 or TRBV12-4 and J is TRBJ2-1, with a possible D match to TRBD1 (6 bases). The CDR3 is 16 residues long. Trimming shortened V by 6 bases and J by 4 bases, and 19 bases separated the two germline ends. CDR3 in DNA: TGTGCCAGCAGAAGACAGGCCCACTCCCCTTACAATGAGCAGTTCTTC. Protein product: CASRRQAHSPYNEQFF.

This clonotype was recorded many times. The chain recombines TRBV7-8 with TRBJ2-2; possible D gene TRBD2, 5 bases. The CDR3 has 12 amino acids. V was shortened by 9 bases and J by 6 bases, with 11 bases between the two germline ends. Germline CDR1 and CDR2: SGHVS and FQNEAQ. The CDR3 spells CASATGAGELFF. CDR3 sequence (DNA): TGTGCCAGTGCTACCGGGGCCGGGGAGCTGTTTTTT.

This chain uses TRBV7-3 with TRBJ2-1, with TRBD2 matching 10 bases. V dropped 5 bases and J dropped 8; count of bases not matched to a gene: 15. CDR3 length: 17 residues. Germline CDR1 SGHTA, CDR2 FQGTGA. This CDR3 reads CASSPTRAAGGGYEQFF. CDR3 in DNA: TGTGCCAGCAGCCCGACAAGGGCAGCGGGAGGGGGGTATGAGCAGTTCTTC. Complete variable domain (other parts from reference TRBV7-3 and TRBJ2-1): GAGVSQTPSNKVTEKGKYVELRCDPISGHTALYWYRQSLGQGPEFLIYFQGTGAADDSGLPNDRFFAVRPEGSVSTLKIQRTERGDSAVYLCASSPTRAAGGGYEQFFGPGTRLTVL.

This chain uses TRBV18 with TRBJ2-3; no clear D. The ends were cut back, 4 bases at V and 4 bases at J, with 9 bases in the middle. CDR1 and CDR2 (germline): KGHSH, LQKENI. This CDR3 has 13 amino acids. The CDR3 nucleotides are TGTGCCAGCTCACGGGAAATTTCAGATACGCAGTATTTT. Translation gives CASSREISDTQYF.

At least ten counts were recorded for this clonotype. The V and J genes are TRBV30 and TRBJ1-2; no clear D gene. Germline V gives CDR1 GTSNPN, CDR2 SVGIG (reference sequence). The CDR3 consists of 13 residues. Trimming shortened V by 2 bases and J by 8 bases, and 15 bases separated the two germline ends. The CDR3 loop reads CAWSSQVDLGYTF. CDR3 coding DNA: TGTGCCTGGAGTTCGCAGGTGGATCTCGGCTACACCTTC.

This clonotype was seen at least ten times. The genes are TRBV7-9 and TRBJ2-7, with 8 nucleotides matching TRBD1. The CDR3 length is 13 residues. Per the germline V gene, CDR1 is SEHNR and CDR2 is FQNEAQ (reference sequence). V trimming: 5 bases; J trimming: 3 bases; junction bases outside the gene matches: 3. Written as DNA, the CDR3 is TGTGCCAGCAGCCCTGACAGGGGCTACGAGCAGTACGTC. Translated, it gives CASSPDRGYEQYV.

In the case of this clonotype: Possible read error: a much larger clone is one base away. The chain recombines TRBV5-1 with TRBJ2-5; perhaps TRBD1 as D (6 bases). The germline gives CDR1 SGHRS, CDR2 YFSETQ. The CDR3 has 13 residues. Trimming removed 0 bases from V and 6 bases from J, with 9 bases in between. The CDR3 here is CASSLAGEKTQYF. DNA of the CDR3: TGCGCCAGCAGCTTGGCAGGGGAGAAGACCCAGTACTTC.

This clonotype was counted at least ten times. The rearrangement uses TRBV6-4 and TRBJ2-3, with 8 positions matching TRBD2. Germline trimming cut 8 bases from V and 6 bases from J; bases unmatched to any gene: 13. The CDR3 has 15 amino acids. Germline CDR1 reads MRHNA; CDR2 reads SNTAGT. The CDR3 reads CASSTDGRGPDTQYF. The CDR3 DNA reads as TGTGCCAGCTCTACTGACGGGAGGGGACCCGATACGCAGTATTTT.

This clonotype was recorded many times. The chain combines TRBV7-9 with TRBJ1-1, with D perhaps TRBD1 (5 bases). V lost 4 bases and J lost 8, with 14 bases in between. This CDR3 contains 13 residues. The germline V gene encodes CDR1 SEHNR and CDR2 FQNEAQ (reference sequence). CDR3 bases: TGTGCCAGCAGCTCAAACAGACAGTTCGAAGCTTTCTTT. Residues: CASSSNRQFEAFF.

This clonotype was counted a few times. The chain carries TRBV20-1 and TRBJ2-5; the D is unclear. Germline values: CDR1 DFQATT, CDR2 SNEGSKA (reference sequence). The CDR3 is 11 residues long. Trimming pared 6 bases from V and 5 bases from J, leaving 10 bases between. Written as DNA, the CDR3 is TGCAGTGCCACCGCCTATGAGACCCAGTACTTC. Amino acids: CSATAYETQYF.

There are many counts of this clonotype. The chain recombines TRBV18 with TRBJ2-1, with D maybe TRBD1 (5 bases). In germline, CDR1 is KGHSH, CDR2 LQKENI. The CDR3 runs to 16 residues. The V end was cut by 0 bases, the J end by 0 bases, with 9 bases between. This CDR3 reads CASSPPGRSSYNEQFF. In DNA, the CDR3 is TGTGCCAGCTCACCACCGGGGCGAAGCTCCTACAATGAGCAGTTCTTC.

This clonotype was counted ten times or more. This chain joins TRBV20-1 and TRBJ1-1; tentative D call: TRBD1 (6 bases). This CDR3 region has 15 residues. Germline V gene lookup returns CDR1 DFQATT and CDR2 SNEGSKA (reference sequence). The V gene lost 2 bases and the J gene lost 0 bases, with 13 bases spanning the gap. DNA of the CDR3: TGCAGTGCTAGAAGGGGGGTCGCAGTGAACACTGAAGCTTTCTTT. Its translation: CSARRGVAVNTEAFF.

This clonotype was counted at least ten times. The chain links TRBV19 to TRBJ2-5; D is unclear. This CDR3 contains 14 residues. Trimming shortened V by 4 bases and J by 5 bases, and 14 bases separated the two germline ends. Germline assignment: CDR1 LNHDA and CDR2 SQIVND (reference sequence). In nucleotides, the CDR3 is TGTGCCAGTAGTAGGGTGCACTCCGCGGAGACCCAGTACTTC. This codes for CASSRVHSAETQYF.

This clonotype was seen repeatedly, ten times or more. This rearrangement joins TRBV3-1 to TRBJ2-6; TRBD2 aligns across 14 bases. This CDR3 is 18 amino acids long. Per germline, CDR1 LGHDT and CDR2 YNNKEL (reference sequence). V lost 4 bases and J lost 3; bases outside the gene matches: 5. The CDR3, as DNA: TGTGCCAGCAGCCCTGGACTAGCGGGAGGTATTGGGGCCAACGTCCTGACTTTC. Protein: CASSPGLAGGIGANVLTF.

This clonotype was seen ten or more times. The V and J genes are TRBV5-1 and TRBJ1-1; D is ambiguous. The CDR3 spans 13 residues. Germline V gene data show CDR1 as SGHRS and CDR2 as YFSETQ. V was shortened by 0 bases and J by 6 bases, with 9 bases between the two germline ends. Written as DNA, the CDR3 is TGCGCCAGCAGCTTGGATCAGTACGCTGAAGCTTTCTTT. It is translated as CASSLDQYAEAFF.

The table lists this clonotype with many counts. This chain uses TRBV12-3 or TRBV12-4 with TRBJ2-1, with 8 bases aligning to TRBD1. V was pared by 3 bases and J by 3 bases, with 7 bases of the junction left unmatched. This CDR3 has 16 amino acids. This CDR3 is CASSFSGQGLYNEQFF. The CDR3 DNA is TGTGCCAGCAGTTTTTCTGGACAGGGTCTCTACAATGAGCAGTTCTTC.

V is TRBV6-5 and J is TRBJ1-1; TRBD1 matches at 8 bases. Unmatched junction bases numbered 7, after V lost 7 bases and J lost 3 bases. CDR3 size: 14 residues. The germline CDR1 and CDR2 sequences are MNHEY and SVGAGI. The CDR3 loop reads CASKRQGWDTEAFF. The CDR3 DNA follows: TGTGCCAGCAAAAGACAGGGGTGGGACACTGAAGCTTTCTTT.

This chain joins TRBV27 and TRBJ2-7; D may match TRBD1 or TRBD2 (5 bases each). Germline loops: CDR1 MNHEY, CDR2 SMNVEV (reference sequence). The CDR3 contains 15 residues. Between the trimmed V and J ends, which lost 6 bases and 0 bases, there was a span of 15 bases. The CDR3 spells CASSTGRTLSYEQYF. The DNA for the CDR3 is TGTGCCAGCAGCACGGGACGGACTCTCTCCTACGAGCAGTACTTC.

The chain carries TRBV28 and TRBJ1-2; D perhaps matches TRBD1 (6 bases). The germline CDR1 and CDR2 sequences are MDHEN and SYDVKM. Trimming removed 7 bases from V and 6 bases from J, with 18 bases in between. The length of the CDR3 is 14 residues. CDR3 sequence reads: CASIRGASAHGYTF. CDR3 nucleotide sequence: TGTGCCAGCATCCGGGGGGCCTCCGCCCATGGCTACACCTTC.

This clonotype has a count of ten or more. V usage is TRBV5-1 and J usage is TRBJ1-5; D call uncertain. Trimming cost V 1 base and J 0 bases, with 5 bases left between them. This CDR3 region has 14 residues. From germline, CDR1 is SGHRS and CDR2 YFSETQ. CDR3 protein: CASSLTGSNQPQHF. The CDR3, as DNA: TGCGCCAGCAGCTTGACGGGTAGCAATCAGCCCCAGCATTTT.

The sample holds many counts of this clonotype. The chain recombines TRBV10-3 with TRBJ2-5; TRBD2 matches at 8 bases. Germline V CDR1 and CDR2: ENHRY, SYGVKD. The CDR3 spans 18 residues. Trimming took 6 bases from V and 0 from J; bases not matched to a gene: 15. CDR3 region: CAIRPSFVETSDQETQYF. The CDR3 DNA sequence: TGTGCCATCAGGCCCTCTTTTGTCGAGACTAGCGACCAAGAGACCCAGTACTTC.

This clonotype was observed many times. The chain has TRBV29-1 and TRBJ2-7, with TRBD1 matching 8 bases. Per the germline V gene, CDR1 is SQVTM and CDR2 is ANQGSEA. The CDR3 contains 14 residues. V was clipped by 7 bases and J by 5 bases; unmatched bases: 13. CDR3 in amino acids: CSAHPGQGGHEQYF. CDR3 in DNA: TGCAGCGCCCACCCCGGACAGGGAGGCCACGAGCAGTACTTC.

This clonotype occurred many times. This chain joins TRBV29-1 and TRBJ1-2; 8 bases fit TRBD1. Looked up from germline, CDR1 is SQVTM and CDR2 is ANQGSEA. V trimming: 6 bases; J trimming: 8 bases; junction bases outside the gene matches: 5. The CDR3 is 11 amino acids. CDR3 loop: CSVTGVKGYTF. DNA for the CDR3: TGCAGCGTGACAGGGGTTAAAGGCTACACCTTC.

This clonotype was seen ten or more times. This chain connects TRBV20-1 to TRBJ2-1, with 11 nucleotides matching TRBD1. The CDR3 loop spans 16 amino acids. Trimming took 4 bases from V and 6 from J; bases not matched to a gene: 11. CDR1 is DFQATT and CDR2 is SNEGSKA in the germline V gene (reference sequence). The CDR3 coding sequence is TGCAGTGCTATCAGCCCGGGACAGGGGGTTGGCAATGAGCAGTTCTTC. It codes for CSAISPGQGVGNEQFF.

In this sample, this clonotype turned up many times. The chain couples TRBV5-6 to TRBJ2-4, with D perhaps matching TRBD1 (6 bases). V lost 5 bases and J lost 6, with 18 bases in between. The CDR3 is 15 residues long. Germline V gene data show CDR1 as SGHDT and CDR2 as YYEEEE. The CDR3 reads CASSPKRDRPNIQYF. CDR3 coding DNA: TGTGCCAGCAGTCCGAAACGAGACAGGCCAAACATTCAGTACTTC.

There are many counts of this clonotype. The chain couples TRBV12-3 or TRBV12-4 to TRBJ2-1; D is perhaps TRBD2 (5 bases). The V end was cut by 8 bases, the J end by 7 bases, with 15 bases between. This CDR3 contains 13 residues. The DNA for the CDR3 is TGTGCCAGCTTTCGGCGTAGGGAGAATGAGCAGTTCTTC. Its protein product is CASFRRRENEQFF.

Ten or more counts support this clonotype. The V and J genes are TRBV5-1 and TRBJ2-4; 13 nucleotides agree with TRBD2. The CDR3 contains 18 residues. V shed 0 bases and J 6 bases; nucleotides not matched to a gene: 9. Germline V gene lookup returns CDR1 SGHRS and CDR2 YFSETQ. CDR3 bases: TGCGCCAGCAGCTTGGGGGGGACTAGCGGGATCGAGGGAAACATTCAGTACTTC. Its translation: CASSLGGTSGIEGNIQYF.